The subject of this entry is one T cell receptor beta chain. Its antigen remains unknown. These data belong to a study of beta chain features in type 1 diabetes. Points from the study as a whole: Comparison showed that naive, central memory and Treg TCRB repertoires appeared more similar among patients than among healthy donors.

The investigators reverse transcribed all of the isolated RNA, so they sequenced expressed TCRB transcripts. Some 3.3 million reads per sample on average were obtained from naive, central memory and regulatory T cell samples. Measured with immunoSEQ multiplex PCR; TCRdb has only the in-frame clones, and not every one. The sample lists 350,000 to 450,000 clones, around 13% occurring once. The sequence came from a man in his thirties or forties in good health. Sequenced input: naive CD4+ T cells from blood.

CDR3 coding DNA: TGTGCCAGCAGCCCCAGTCACAGGAGCGATGAGCAGTTCTTC. Translating gives CASSPSHRSDEQFF. The chain is built from TRBV7-2 and TRBJ2-1; weak D call: TRBD1 (5 bases). CDR1 and CDR2 (germline): SGHTA, FQGNSA. The V gene lost 5 bases and the J gene lost 8 bases, with 16 bases spanning the gap. The CDR3 has 14 amino acids.